Following are 24 T cell receptor beta chains from one sample sequenced in a study of T cell repertoires in cytomegalovirus infection. Their antigen targets remain unknown. TCRdb ran MiXCR on the reads and lists one entry per CDR3 protein. This table has about 400,000 distinct CDR3 sequences, nearly 35% appearing once. The sample here was cultured PBMCs, taken from culture after CMV antigen stimulation. Every receptor here comes from a human donor in good health (CMV status not recorded). Some clones in this sample may be carry-over from other donors' samples.

This clonotype was seen a handful of times. The chain combines TRBV4-1 with TRBJ1-1; unclear D gene. CDR3 length: 13 residues. Looked up from germline, CDR1 is MGHRA and CDR2 is YSYEKL. Trimming removed 3 bases at V and 1 base at J, with 6 bases between. The CDR3 DNA reads as TGCGCCAGCAGCCATAAGGCGAACACTGAAGCTTTCTTT. Its protein product is CASSHKANTEAFF.

This clonotype has only a few counts. This chain links TRBV10-1 with TRBJ1-1; D not certain. Germline V gives CDR1 WNHNN, CDR2 SYGVQD (reference sequence). The V end was cut by 0 bases, the J end by 6 bases, with 8 bases between. This CDR3 is built from 13 residues. The CDR3 sequence: CASSESIVSEAFF. In DNA form, the CDR3 reads TGCGCCAGCAGTGAGTCTATCGTATCTGAAGCTTTCTTT.

The chain joins TRBV4-3 to TRBJ2-1; TRBD2 agrees at 10 bases. This CDR3 has 16 residues. Germline values: CDR1 LGHNA, CDR2 YSLEER. Trimming took 0 bases from V and 8 from J; bases not matched to a gene: 7. CDR3 region: CASSQDGKREGYEQFF. DNA of the CDR3: TGCGCCAGCAGCCAAGATGGGAAGCGGGAGGGTTATGAGCAGTTCTTC.

This chain links TRBV15 with TRBJ2-7; 10 nucleotides line up with TRBD2. This CDR3 contains 16 residues. Germline V gene sequence: CDR1 LNHNV, CDR2 YYDKDF (reference sequence). J gave up 3 bases and V 0 bases, and 5 bases lay outside the gene matches. The CDR3 spells CATSRDRSSGSYEQYV. CDR3 DNA: TGTGCCACCAGCAGAGATCGGTCTAGCGGGAGCTACGAGCAGTACGTC.

This chain links TRBV7-2 with TRBJ1-2, with D possibly TRBD1 on 5 matching bases. The CDR3 runs to 13 residues. The V end lost 5 bases, the J end lost 4 bases, and 11 bases lay between the germline ends. Germline V lookup: CDR1 SGHTA, CDR2 FQGNSA. CDR3 region: CASSRGGSYGYTF. The DNA of the CDR3 is TGTGCCAGCAGCCGCGGGGGAAGCTATGGCTACACCTTC. Complete variable domain (other parts from reference TRBV7-2 and TRBJ1-2): GAGVSQSPSNKVTEKGKDVELRCDPISGHTALYWYRQSLGQGLEFLIYFQGNSAPDKSGLPSDRFSAERTGGSVSTLTIQRTQQEDSAVYLCASSRGGSYGYTFGSGTRLTVV.

CDR3 coding DNA: TGTGCCAGCAGTGAACTAGCGGGAGCCACCTACGAGCAGTACTTC. Residues: CASSELAGATYEQYF. V gene TRBV2 combines with J gene TRBJ2-7; the match to TRBD2 covers 10 bases. Germline V CDR1 and CDR2: SNHLY, FYNNEI. There are 15 residues in the CDR3. The V segment lost 2 bases and the J segment 2 bases; nucleotides outside the gene matches: 3.

The genes are TRBV6-1 and TRBJ2-3; 9 nucleotides align to TRBD1. Losses at the gene ends were 5 bases for V and 6 bases for J; bases not matched to a gene: 9. The CDR3 has 15 amino acids. The V gene's germline CDR1 is MNHNS and CDR2 SASEGT. The CDR3 here is CASSSWTGAGDTQYF. The CDR3 coding sequence is TGTGCCAGCAGTAGCTGGACAGGGGCCGGGGATACGCAGTATTTT.

The J gene is TRBJ2-5, the V gene TRBV15; 7 bases fit TRBD2. Losses at the gene ends were 1 base for V and 4 bases for J; bases not matched to a gene: 15. The CDR3 is made up of 18 amino acids. Germline values: CDR1 LNHNV, CDR2 YYDKDF (reference sequence). The CDR3, as DNA: TGTGCCACCAGCAGAGGAGTGTGGCGGGAGTACTGGGGAGAGACCCAGTACTTC. Amino acids: CATSRGVWREYWGETQYF.

This clonotype has more than one count but fewer than ten. The chain combines TRBV19 with TRBJ2-1; D not resolved. CDR1 and CDR2 from the germline V gene are LNHDA and SQIVND (reference sequence). V lost 6 bases and J lost 0, with 9 bases in between. The CDR3 totals 14 residues. In DNA, the CDR3 is TGTGCCAGTAGCGACCTTAACTCCTACAATGAGCAGTTCTTC. Protein sequence: CASSDLNSYNEQFF.

This clonotype has just one count. The chain couples TRBV12-5 to TRBJ2-7; D is unclear. Per the germline V gene, CDR1 is LGHNT and CDR2 is FRNRAP. The V gene lost 3 bases and the J gene lost 2 bases, with 8 bases spanning the gap. The CDR3 sequence is 13 residues long. CDR3 in DNA: TGTGCTAGTGGTTTTTTGGGGACCTACGAGCAGTACTTC. It codes for CASGFLGTYEQYF.

This clonotype has a handful of counts. The chain joins TRBV9 to TRBJ1-6; D remains unclear. Trimming cost V 4 bases and J 5 bases, with 16 bases left between them. CDR1 is SGDLS and CDR2 is YYNGEE in the germline V gene. CDR3 length equals 16 residues. CDR3 sequence (DNA): TGTGCCAGCAGCACCCGATCTCATCGGGATAATTCACCCCTCCACTTT. Its translation: CASSTRSHRDNSPLHF.

This rearrangement joins TRBV6-2 or TRBV6-3 to TRBJ2-1, with a weak D call TRBD2 (5 bases). V was shortened by 6 bases and J by 7 bases, with 19 bases between the two germline ends. The CDR3 runs to 15 residues. Germline V lookup: CDR1 MNHEY, CDR2 SVGEGT. The CDR3: CASSAPGLARNEQFF. CDR3 in DNA: TGTGCCAGCAGCGCACCGGGATTGGCGCGGAATGAGCAGTTCTTC.

This chain connects TRBV28 to TRBJ2-7; D might be TRBD1 (7 bases). V shed 6 bases and J shed 4 bases, with 16 bases lying between them. Germline V gene data show CDR1 as MDHEN and CDR2 as SYDVKM. This CDR3 contains 14 residues. DNA of the CDR3: TGTGCCAGCAGGCCCAGGGGGGTAGAGTACGAGCAGTACTTC. Translating it yields CASRPRGVEYEQYF.

The J gene is TRBJ2-1, the V gene TRBV20-1; 8 bases agree with TRBD2. Per germline, CDR1 DFQATT and CDR2 SNEGSKA (reference sequence). The CDR3 contains 13 residues. V lost 3 bases and J lost 5; bases outside the gene matches: 3. The CDR3 sequence is CSASLAGHNEQFF. The CDR3 region has the DNA TGCAGTGCTAGTCTAGCGGGCCACAATGAGCAGTTCTTC.

The table lists this clonotype with a count of one. The chain employs TRBV7-3 and TRBJ2-2; D is ambiguous. The CDR3 length is 13 residues. CDR1 is SGHTA, CDR2 FQGTGA, per germline. Trimming removed 4 bases at V and 0 bases at J, with 3 bases between. In DNA, the CDR3 is TGTGCCAGCAGCTGGGCGAACACCGGGGAGCTGTTTTTT. Translated, it gives CASSWANTGELFF.

In this sample, this clonotype turned up a few times. The rearrangement links TRBV27 to TRBJ2-7; 8 bases align to TRBD2. The CDR3 covers 19 residues. Losses at the gene ends were 3 bases for V and 1 base for J; bases not matched to a gene: 17. CDR1 and CDR2 from the germline V gene are MNHEY and SMNVEV (reference sequence). The CDR3 DNA reads TGTGCCAGCAGTTTCTTAACGGGGAGCGGGACGGGGGGGTCCTACGAGCAGTACTTC. This sequence encodes CASSFLTGSGTGGSYEQYF.

The chain couples TRBV12-3 or TRBV12-4 to TRBJ1-1, with 7 bases that match TRBD1. CDR3 length: 13 residues. Unmatched junction bases numbered 7, after V lost 5 bases and J lost 7 bases. For the CDR3, the DNA is TGTGCCAGCAGTCAGACAGGGATCATTGAAGCTTTCTTT. Protein sequence: CASSQTGIIEAFF.

This clonotype showed up many times. The chain has TRBV6-2 or TRBV6-3 and TRBJ2-2, with 7 bases that match TRBD2. J lost 2 bases, V lost 9 bases, and 15 bases had no gene match. Germline V gene data show CDR1 as MNHEY and CDR2 as SVGEGT. This CDR3 has 17 amino acids. Written as DNA, the CDR3 is TGTGCCAGTAGATTAGGGCGGCTAGCGGTTAACACCGGGGAGCTGTTTTTT. It yields the protein CASRLGRLAVNTGELFF.

In its sample, this clonotype was seen a few times. This chain joins TRBV28 and TRBJ2-7; D unresolved. V shed 3 bases and J shed 3 bases, with 9 bases lying between them. The germline gives CDR1 MDHEN, CDR2 SYDVKM. CDR3 size: 13 residues. The CDR3 loop reads CASSLSPRYEQYF. CDR3 nucleotides: TGTGCCAGCAGTTTGTCCCCCCGCTACGAGCAGTACTTC.

The J gene is TRBJ2-4, the V gene TRBV12-3 or TRBV12-4; 8 bases agree with TRBD1. This CDR3 comprises 15 residues. Unmatched junction bases numbered 11, after V lost 5 bases and J lost 8 bases. CDR3 DNA: TGTGCCAGCAGTAACCGCAGGGGGCTTCGTGACATTCAGTACTTC. Its protein is CASSNRRGLRDIQYF.

The chain joins TRBV12-3 or TRBV12-4 to TRBJ2-7, with D possibly TRBD2 on 6 matching bases. Trimming took off 5 bases at V and 3 bases at J, with 11 bases between the two ends. The CDR3 is made up of 13 amino acids. The CDR3 DNA sequence: TGTGCCAGCAGTCCGGGAGCGGGCTACGAGCAGTACTTC. Encoded protein: CASSPGAGYEQYF.

The CDR3 protein is CASSYLGPHNEQFF. The CDR3 DNA sequence: TGTGCCAGCAGTTATCTCGGTCCCCACAATGAGCAGTTCTTC. J is TRBJ2-1 and V is TRBV6-5, with D unresolved. Deletions cut 3 bases from V and 5 bases from J, with 11 bases between. CDR3 size: 14 residues. The germline V gene has CDR1 MNHEY and CDR2 SVGAGI.

This CDR3 is CSAIGVNTEAFF. The DNA of the CDR3 is TGCAGTGCTATTGGGGTAAACACTGAAGCTTTCTTT. The chain is built from TRBV20-1 and TRBJ1-1, with unresolved D. CDR1 and CDR2 (germline): DFQATT, SNEGSKA (reference sequence). Trimming pared 4 bases from V and 2 bases from J, leaving 8 bases between. This CDR3 has 12 amino acids.

This clonotype was picked up a small number of times. The rearrangement links TRBV12-5 to TRBJ2-7; maybe TRBD1 (6 bases). This CDR3 contains 17 residues. V was cut by 3 bases and J by 4 bases, with 22 bases left in between. Germline V lookup: CDR1 LGHNT, CDR2 FRNRAP. The CDR3 DNA is TGTGCTAGTGGTTTCCGCTTCGGGCAGGCTAGGGGGTACGAGCAGTACGTC. Protein: CASGFRFGQARGYEQYV.